The entry below describes one T cell receptor (beta chain). This receptor's antigen is unknown. Base qualities are missing; no much larger clone stands one base away. The entry originates in a study of siplizumab effects on memory and regulatory T cells (dated by TCRdb to between 2018 and 2021). For context, the study as a whole: The effect of the anti-CD2 antibody siplizumab on alloreactive T-cell subsets was examined in allogeneic mixed lymphocyte reactions constructed from human PBMCs. General conclusions and limits of the study: Compared with memory T cells, unstimulated naive T cells appeared more diverse, and naive cells seemed to make a substantial contribution to the alloresponse. Because sequences at frequencies below about 10^-5 were poorly captured, only a minor fraction of alloreactive clones could be mapped back to unstimulated subsets. Of the alloreactive CD4+ clones that could be mapped, the Treg-derived share averaged 68.8% with siplizumab compared with 25% to 30% in control reactions. A naive or memory phenotype could not be assigned to roughly 80-96% of proliferating CD4+ or CD8+ clones. Siplizumab significantly reduced the cumulative frequency of alloreactive sequences traceable to unstimulated CD4+ memory T cells. Whether proliferating Tregs from siplizumab cultures actually had suppressive function was not functionally confirmed.

Sorted unstimulated T cells and proliferating T cells recovered from mixed lymphocyte reactions were subjected to TCRbeta CDR3 sequencing. Fresh whole blood from 9 to 11 HLA-typed healthy donors was used to isolate PBMCs. V ends up 8 bases short and J 0 bases short, with an unmatched junction base count of 13. As encoded in the germline V gene, CDR1 is SGHAT while CDR2 is FQNNGV. The CDR3 holds 17 amino acids from the cysteine to the phenylalanine. This entry keeps only the CDR3 DNA: 51 bases, framed from base 1. The method behind the library was the immunoSEQ multiplex PCR assay. Each sample had 85,000 to 100,000 TCR templates assayed by the deep sequencing platform. Genomic DNA extracted from sorted T cells was used for TCRbeta CDR3 sequencing. In the source study's methods: The R programming language was used for clonal analysis of TCRbeta CDR3 data. Alloreactive CD4+ and CD8+ clones were identified by comparing unstimulated samples to CFSE-low samples taken after the reaction. Regulatory or non-regulatory origin of alloreactive CD4+ clones was assigned by matching sequences to the sorted unstimulated Treg and non-Treg repertoires. Entries here come from immuneACCESS through TCRdb and include only in-frame sequences with V and J called. Some clones fail to appear in such tables; in the studies checked, an unresolved V gene covers under half of the shortfall, and the cause of the remainder is unknown. Clone size and V and J calls were adopted from that table, with D and trimming inferred from the DNA. Here the sample has fewer than 130,000 clones; roughly 92% occur a single time. The biggest ten clones account for approximately 1.2% of the sample.

Material: CD4+ T cells sorted from blood. The sequence joins TRBV11-2 to TRBJ2-7, and 10 junction bases match TRBD2. The sequence was collected from a human donor in good health. The CDR3 is CASSTSGWSLDSYEQYF. The DNA sequence reads TGTGCCAGCTCGACTAGCGGGTGGAGTCTTGACTCCTACGAGCAGTACTTC.